These T cell receptor beta chains were read from a single sample in a study of cytomegalovirus exposure and HLA in healthy donors. Data came from immunoSEQ multiplex PCR; TCRdb stores just in-frame clones and leaves some out. This sample has about 160,000 clones, with 65% to 90% found just once. The sequenced sample was PBMCs. These receptors came from a woman younger than 30 in good health and CMV-seronegative. CDR3s include the opening cysteine and the closing phenylalanine or tryptophan. The order of the fields is clone size, CDR3 length, V gene, CDR3 protein. Some rows have no size entry. The others give once, few or many, or a class for an expanded clone.

>NA|15|TRBV2
CASSPGSSGKETQYF
>once|14|TRBV11-2
CASSGGQGTDTQYF
>few|12|TRBV7-2
CASSFPNQPQHF
>NA|17|TRBV7-2
CASSSYGLAGFTGELFF
>NA|14|TRBV27
CASSLNAGSTEAFF
>NA|15|TRBV27
CASSRTGLYSYEQYF
>few|12|TRBV30
CAWTGYNSPLHF
>NA|14|TRBV13
CASSFMTLGGIQYF
>once|17|TRBV4-3
CASSQDHGTSGTYEQYF
>NA|14|TRBV6-6
CASSYGRSSYEQYF
>NA|15|TRBV27
CASMWSLLVTDTQYF
>NA|13|TRBV6-5
CASSWDRGHEQYF
>NA|17|TRBV4-3
CASSQDHGTSVWETQYF
>NA|15|TRBV15
CATSRLAGGANEQFF
>NA|11|TRBV7-2
CASSLQGQQYF
>NA|15|TRBV6-4
CASSPLAGDSYEQYF
>few|15|TRBV6-1
CASSPMTGEHYGYTF
>NA|16|TRBV7-3
CASSLELAATPDTQYF
>NA|11|TRBV6-5
CASSVNTEAFF
>NA|14|TRBV14
CASSLDRSYSPLHF
>NA|14|TRBV7-3
CASSLGGGRETQYF
>NA|11|TRBV11-3
CASSTGNEQFF
>NA|16|TRBV29-1
CSVGGTSGKNQETQYF
>NA|15|TRBV2
CASLGGTGRSGELFF
>NA|15|TRBV19
CASTPRRGNNQPQHF
>NA|14|TRBV29-1
CNVIAGGPGDTQYF
>NA|11|TRBV6-5
CASSLQGSAFF
>NA|13|TRBV11-2
CASSLSRATEAFF
>NA|15|TRBV5-6
CASSSGTSGGVEQFF
>NA|16|TRBV11-2
CASCIYRGWAPYGYTF
>NA|19|TRBV2
CASSAQRQAATSSNQPQHF
>NA|15|TRBV6-6
CATWSGTGGTYEQYF
>once|15|TRBV5-1
CASSSGTSGYNEQFF
>NA|16|TRBV7-6
CASSLVARGGQETQYF
>NA|21|TRBV6-4
CASSDSRFLRRTGPFPYGYTF
>NA|13|TRBV27
CASSYRGNSPLHF
>NA|15|TRBV7-3
CASSLTNGITDTQYF
>NA|15|TRBV10-3
CAISEGGVGTYEQYF
>NA|15|TRBV14
CASSQAAGPNYGYTF
>NA|15|TRBV10-3
CAISSTGYEGGGYTF
>NA|13|TRBV29-1
CSVGTGYNQPQHF
>few|13|TRBV5-8
CASSLIPVYGYTF
>NA|16|TRBV28
CASLSYNRGLNQPQHF
>NA|12|TRBV29-1
CSASGRGTEAFF
>NA|15|TRBV9
CASGTTGGRTDTQYF
>NA|16|TRBV27
CASSLSIQGGHGGYTF
>NA|12|TRBV30
CAWSTRRETQYF